These 16 T cell receptor beta chains originate from one sample sequenced in a study of T cell responses to AZD1222 COVID-19 vaccine. Sequenced by immunoSEQ multiplex PCR; TCRdb stores in-frame clones only, minus some. The sample shows about 180,000 clones, about nine tenths of them seen only once. Sequenced here: peripheral blood, sampled on day 0 of AZD1222 vaccination. Receptors originate from an adult in good health.

The V call is TRBV5-8, the J call TRBJ2-5; a weak D match, TRBD1 (6 bases). The germline V gene has CDR1 SGHTS and CDR2 YDEGEE. The CDR3 spans 16 residues. The ends were cut back, 5 bases at V and 0 bases at J, with 17 bases in the middle. CDR3 sequence reads: CASSSNRAPYQETQYF. The CDR3 nucleotides are TGTGCCAGCAGTTCCAACAGGGCGCCGTACCAAGAGACCCAGTACTTC. Together with reference TRBV5-8 and TRBJ2-5, the CDR3 gives the full variable domain: EAGVTQSPTHLIKTRGQQATLRCSPISGHTSVYWYQQALGLGLQFLLWYDEGEERNRGNFPPRFSGRQFPNYSSELNVNALELEDSALYLCASSSNRAPYQETQYFGPGTRLLVL.

The V gene is TRBV10-3, the J gene TRBJ2-2, with D perhaps matching TRBD1 (6 bases). V dropped 6 bases and J dropped 1 base, with 15 bases sitting between them. The germline CDR1 and CDR2 sequences are ENHRY and SYGVKD. The CDR3 has 16 amino acids. This CDR3 is CAIRRGFRGNTGELFF. As DNA, the CDR3 is TGTGCCATCAGGAGAGGATTCAGGGGGAACACCGGGGAGCTGTTTTTT.

Comment on this clone: The same CDR3 arises from other DNA sequences in this sample as well. The chain has TRBV18 and TRBJ1-1; tentative D call: TRBD1 (5 bases). CDR1 and CDR2 from the germline V gene are KGHSH and LQKENI. With 3 bases removed from V and 1 base from J, the gap between germline ends came to 6 bases. The CDR3 consists of 13 residues. The CDR3 sequence is CASSPQGNTEAFF. The CDR3 DNA sequence: TGTGCCAGCTCACCGCAGGGGAACACTGAAGCTTTCTTT.

The V call is TRBV7-2, the J call TRBJ2-7; no reliable D call. CDR1 and CDR2 from the germline V gene are SGHTA and FQGNSA. Trimming took off 5 bases at V and 6 bases at J, with 20 bases between the two ends. This CDR3 region has 15 residues. DNA of the CDR3: TGTGCCAGCAGCCTTAGTGGCGGATCAATCGGCGAGCAGTACTTC. This encodes CASSLSGGSIGEQYF.

This rearrangement joins TRBV4-3 to TRBJ1-2, with 9 bases identical to TRBD1. The trim removed 1 base at V and 4 bases at J, leaving 10 bases unmatched. CDR1 is LGHNA, CDR2 YSLEER, per germline. The CDR3 contains 17 residues. The CDR3 nucleotides are TGCGCCAGCAGCCAAGGGGGGTTAGGACAGGGGATCTATGGCTACACCTTC. Translation: CASSQGGLGQGIYGYTF.

The chain uses TRBV14 and TRBJ2-7; D not certain. CDR1 and CDR2 (germline): SGHDN, FVKESK. Trimming removed 3 bases at V and 0 bases at J, with 3 bases between. This CDR3 has 12 amino acids. DNA of the CDR3: TGTGCCAGCAGCCACGGCTCCTACGAGCAGTACTTC. It specifies CASSHGSYEQYF.

The rearrangement links TRBV5-6 to TRBJ1-2; no firm D call. The germline V gene has CDR1 SGHDT and CDR2 YYEEEE. V was clipped by 5 bases and J by 7 bases, with 18 bases between them. The length of the CDR3 is 14 residues. Here the CDR3 reads CASRSDVTYGGYTF. CDR3 DNA: TGTGCCAGCAGGTCTGATGTGACCTACGGTGGCTACACCTTC.

The gene calls are TRBV15 and TRBJ2-5, with TRBD2 as a possible D gene (5 bases). Trimming stripped 3 bases from V and 5 bases from J, with 10 bases between. Germline values: CDR1 LNHNV, CDR2 YYDKDF (reference sequence). The CDR3 covers 13 residues. The CDR3 reads CATSSGLGETQYF. DNA for the CDR3: TGTGCCACCAGCAGTGGACTGGGGGAGACCCAGTACTTC.

V usage is TRBV30 and J usage is TRBJ2-2; D might be TRBD1 (5 bases). The CDR3 has 15 residues. V shed 2 bases and J shed 1 base, with 11 bases lying between them. Germline values: CDR1 GTSNPN, CDR2 SVGIG (reference sequence). The CDR3 nucleotides read TGTGCCTGGAGTCTGGGGCAGGGGAACACCGGGGAGCTGTTTTTT. Translated: CAWSLGQGNTGELFF.

The V call is TRBV11-2, the J call TRBJ1-2; the D is unclear. Looked up from germline, CDR1 is SGHAT and CDR2 is FQNNGV. Trimming pared 5 bases from V and 3 bases from J, leaving 7 bases between. The length of the CDR3 is 12 residues. The CDR3 here is CASSPADYGYTF. CDR3 DNA: TGTGCCAGCAGCCCAGCCGACTATGGCTACACCTTC.

Regarding this clone: Different DNA sequences within this sample yield the same CDR3. This chain joins TRBV6-4 and TRBJ2-1; 8 bases are shared with TRBD2. V shed 4 bases, J shed 8 bases, and the junction held 13 bases outside the gene matches. This CDR3 has 16 residues. Germline CDR1 reads MRHNA; CDR2 reads SNTAGT. Here the CDR3 reads CASSGGAAGGDDEQFF. Here the CDR3 DNA reads TGTGCCAGCAGTGGGGGCGCGGCGGGGGGTGACGATGAGCAGTTCTTC.

The chain links TRBV15 to TRBJ2-7; 11 bases map to TRBD1. The V segment lost 3 bases and the J segment 4 bases; nucleotides outside the gene matches: 5. The CDR3 totals 15 residues. CDR1 and CDR2 (germline): LNHNV, YYDKDF (reference sequence). The CDR3 loop reads CATSRGQGVQYEQYF. CDR3 coding DNA: TGTGCCACCAGCAGGGGACAGGGGGTACAGTACGAGCAGTACTTC.

The gene calls are TRBV7-2 and TRBJ1-2; D gene ambiguous. The CDR3 sequence is 14 residues long. Trimming removed 5 bases at V and 2 bases at J, with 12 bases between. The germline V gene encodes CDR1 SGHTA and CDR2 FQGNSA. CDR3 DNA sequence: TGTGCCAGCAGCCCCGGGATCGGCAACTATGGCTACACCTTC. It encodes CASSPGIGNYGYTF.

This chain connects TRBV21-1 to TRBJ2-7; whether TRBD1, the table's D call, matches the DNA was not checked. TRBV21-1 is a documented pseudogene. The CDR3 runs to 14 residues. The CDR3, as DNA: TGTGCCAGCAGCCAGGGACAGGGGGCGGGGGAGCAGTACTTC. Translation: CASSQGQGAGEQYF.

The rearrangement uses TRBV27 and TRBJ1-5; D perhaps matches TRBD1 (6 bases). The CDR3 covers 18 residues. From germline, CDR1 is MNHEY and CDR2 SMNVEV (reference sequence). Between the trimmed V and J ends, which lost 6 bases and 0 bases, there was a span of 21 bases. The CDR3 coding sequence is TGTGCCAGCAGCCTCTCACAGGGCCGGGGGATTAGCAATCAGCCCCAGCATTTT. Its translation is CASSLSQGRGISNQPQHF.

V is TRBV25-1 and J is TRBJ1-2; 7 bases map to TRBD1. With V trimmed by 7 bases and J by 2 bases, 4 bases remained unmatched. The CDR3 runs to 13 residues. Germline V lookup: CDR1 MGHDK, CDR2 SYGVNS. CDR3 DNA sequence: TGTGCCAGCACTCAGACAGGGAACTATGGCTACACCTTC. Its translation is CASTQTGNYGYTF.